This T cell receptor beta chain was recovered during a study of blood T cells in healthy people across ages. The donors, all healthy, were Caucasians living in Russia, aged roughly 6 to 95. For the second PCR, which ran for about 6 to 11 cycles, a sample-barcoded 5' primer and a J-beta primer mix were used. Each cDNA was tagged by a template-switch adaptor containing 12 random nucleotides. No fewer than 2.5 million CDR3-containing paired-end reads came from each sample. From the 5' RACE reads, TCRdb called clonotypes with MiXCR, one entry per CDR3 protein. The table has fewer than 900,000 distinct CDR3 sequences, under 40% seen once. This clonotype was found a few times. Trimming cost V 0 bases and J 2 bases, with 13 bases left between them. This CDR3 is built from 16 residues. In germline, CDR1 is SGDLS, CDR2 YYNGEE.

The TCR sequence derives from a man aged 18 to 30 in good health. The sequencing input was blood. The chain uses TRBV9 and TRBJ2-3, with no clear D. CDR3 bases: TGTGCCAGCAGCGTAGCTCCAAGAGAATCCACAGATACGCAGTATTTT. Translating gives CASSVAPRESTDTQYF.